The 27 T cell receptor beta chains presented below share a single source sample, sequenced in a study of CD8+ T cells in alopecia areata. The sequencing template was cDNA reverse transcribed from extracted RNA. Method: immunoSEQ multiplex PCR; TCRdb's copy keeps in-frame clones and lacks some. Of 150,000 to 200,000 clones in the sample, over 45% were seen once. Sample treatment: oral pan-JAK inhibitor, 5-10 mg twice daily. Sequences were derived from CD4+ T cells sorted from blood, sampled at week 24, from a patient treated with tofacitinib. These receptors originate from a human donor with alopecia areata.

The chain links TRBV29-1 to TRBJ2-1; TRBD1 agrees at 7 bases. This CDR3 region has 14 residues. Germline CDR1 reads SQVTM; CDR2 reads ANQGSEA. V shed 5 bases and J 5 bases; nucleotides not matched to a gene: 9. In nucleotides, the CDR3 is TGCAGCGTTTACGACAGGGCTGGGGACAATGAGCAGTTCTTC. Translation gives CSVYDRAGDNEQFF.

This clone was recorded a few times. The chain uses TRBV30 and TRBJ1-5; 7 bases fit TRBD1. This CDR3 is 11 amino acids long. With 3 bases clipped from V and 11 bases from J, the junction kept 4 bases outside the gene matches. The germline V gene encodes CDR1 GTSNPN and CDR2 SVGIG (reference sequence). The DNA for the CDR3 is TGTGCCTGGAGCGCAGGGGGAGCCCAGCATTTT. It translates to CAWSAGGAQHF. Full variable domain (outside the CDR3, taken from reference TRBV30 and TRBJ1-5): SQTIHQWPATLVQPVGSPLSLECTVEGTSNPNLYWYRQAAGRGLQLLFYSVGIGQISSEVPQNLSASRPQDRQFILSSKKLLLSDSGFYLCAWSAGGAQHFGDGTRLSIL.

The V call is TRBV15, the J call TRBJ2-3, with D unclear. This CDR3 region has 16 residues. V gave up 0 bases and J gave up 0 bases, with 10 bases separating them. CDR1 and CDR2 from the germline V gene are LNHNV and YYDKDF (reference sequence). This CDR3 reads CATSRDYGSSTDTQYF. CDR3 nucleotide sequence: TGTGCCACCAGCAGAGATTACGGGTCTAGCACAGATACGCAGTATTTT.

This sequence joins TRBV9 and TRBJ1-1, with D possibly being TRBD1 (5 bases). The germline gives CDR1 SGDLS, CDR2 YYNGEE. Trimming stripped 3 bases from V and 7 bases from J, with 16 bases between. The CDR3 is 14 residues long. The CDR3 nucleotides read TGTGCCAGCAGCGAGACCCCAGAGGGGAGTGAAGCTTTCTTT. It codes for CASSETPEGSEAFF.

This clone came up once. The chain links TRBV2 to TRBJ1-1; TRBD1 matches 7 bases. The CDR3 has 13 residues. Germline trimming cut 4 bases from V and 7 bases from J; bases unmatched to any gene: 6. Germline assignment: CDR1 SNHLY and CDR2 FYNNEI. Written as DNA, the CDR3 is TGTGCCAGCAGTGTGGAACAGGGGCGTGAAGCTTTCTTT. Translation gives CASSVEQGREAFF.

The CDR3 nucleotides read TGTGCCAGCTCACCTCGTCCGGGGGCCAGCGGAGAGACCCAGTACTTC. Translated, it gives CASSPRPGASGETQYF. The gene calls are TRBV18 and TRBJ2-5; either TRBD1 or TRBD2 may fit D (6 bases each). The V gene's germline CDR1 is KGHSH and CDR2 LQKENI. The CDR3 spans 16 residues. The V end lost 3 bases, the J end lost 4 bases, and 18 bases lay between the germline ends.

The chain carries TRBV9 and TRBJ1-1, with D possibly matching TRBD1 (5 bases). The ends were cut back, 4 bases at V and 4 bases at J, with 11 bases in the middle. CDR1 is SGDLS, CDR2 YYNGEE, per germline. The CDR3 runs to 13 residues. The CDR3 nucleotides read TGTGCCAGCAGCCCGGGGCCGGGCACTGAAGCTTTCTTT. Protein sequence: CASSPGPGTEAFF.

The chain carries TRBV30 and TRBJ2-1; 14 bases map to TRBD2. CDR1 GTSNPN and CDR2 SVGIG come from the germline V gene (reference sequence). The junction had 10 bases not matched to a gene; V was cut back by 1 base and J by 11 bases. This CDR3 is 16 amino acids long. The CDR3 region is CAWSARGGTSGSQQFF. DNA of the CDR3: TGTGCCTGGAGTGCTAGGGGAGGGACTAGCGGGAGCCAGCAGTTCTTC.

This clone was observed many times. Other DNA sequences in this sample translate to the same CDR3. The V call is TRBV7-2, the J call TRBJ2-7, with 9 bases aligning to TRBD1. Trimming cost V 5 bases and J 4 bases; bases outside gene matches: 6. Germline assignment: CDR1 SGHTA and CDR2 FQGNSA. The CDR3 loop spans 14 amino acids. CDR3 DNA: TGTGCCAGCAGCCGGGGACAGGGAACATACGAGCAGTACTTC. This translates into CASSRGQGTYEQYF.

This clone has only a few counts. This chain joins TRBV14 and TRBJ2-7; D call uncertain. The CDR3 is 10 residues long. V was cut by 2 bases and J by 6 bases, with 2 bases left in between. From germline, CDR1 is SGHDN and CDR2 FVKESK. CDR3 in amino acids: CASSQREQYF. CDR3 DNA: TGTGCCAGCAGCCAACGCGAGCAGTACTTC.

Only a few counts were recorded for this clone. The gene calls are TRBV7-6 and TRBJ2-1; D gene ambiguous. The CDR3 runs 13 residues. Germline assignment: CDR1 SGHVS and CDR2 FNYEAQ. The V gene lost 5 bases and the J gene lost 9 bases, with 14 bases spanning the gap. As DNA, the CDR3 is TGTGCCAGCAGCCCCTTTAATGTAGGTGAGCAGTTCTTC. This translates into CASSPFNVGEQFF.

The chain combines TRBV29-1 with TRBJ2-1; TRBD2 is a possible D gene (6 bases). Germline lookup yields CDR1 SQVTM and CDR2 ANQGSEA. CDR3 size: 15 residues. The V and J ends lost 7 bases and 9 bases respectively, with 25 bases between them. DNA for the CDR3: TGCAGCGGACGTTCGGGGGACGGGATAATTAGTGAGCAGTTCTTC. Protein product: CSGRSGDGIISEQFF.

This chain uses TRBV6-1 with TRBJ2-5, with D maybe TRBD1 (7 bases). Per germline, CDR1 MNHNS and CDR2 SASEGT. Trimming cost V 8 bases and J 2 bases, with 9 bases left between them. This CDR3 is built from 12 residues. The CDR3 DNA sequence: TGTGCCAGCGCAGGGGGGCAAGAGACCCAGTACTTC. Its protein product is CASAGGQETQYF.

This clone was detected a few times. The chain links TRBV4-2 to TRBJ1-3, with a weak D call TRBD1 (6 bases). The CDR3 has 17 amino acids. Germline lookup yields CDR1 LGHNA and CDR2 YNFKEQ. Trimming cost V 0 bases and J 4 bases, with 16 bases left between them. The CDR3 DNA reads as TGTGCCAGCAGCCAAGATCAAGCGGGGGCGTACGGAAACACCATATATTTT. Translation gives CASSQDQAGAYGNTIYF.

This clone has just one count. V and J are TRBV23-1 and TRBJ2-5; TRBD1 agrees at 8 bases. TRBV23-1 carries the ORF label, with uncertain function. The V segment lost 2 bases and the J segment 3 bases; nucleotides outside the gene matches: 2. This CDR3 spans 14 amino acids. CDR3 residues: CASSQKTGEETQYF. In DNA form, the CDR3 reads TGCGCCAGCAGTCAAAAGACAGGGGAAGAGACCCAGTACTTC.

This chain links TRBV5-6 with TRBJ1-5, with D tentatively TRBD1 (5 bases). The CDR3 runs 15 residues. CDR1 and CDR2 (germline): SGHDT, YYEEEE. V was pared by 4 bases and J by 6 bases, with 17 bases between. The CDR3 nucleotides read TGTGCCAGCAGCCTCGGACCGCGTCAGGGTCAGCCCCAGCATTTT. Protein product: CASSLGPRQGQPQHF.

A few counts support this clone. The chain joins TRBV6-6 to TRBJ1-1; TRBD1 matches 7 bases. Germline V gene lookup returns CDR1 MNHNY and CDR2 SVGAGI (reference sequence). The CDR3 totals 13 residues. V was pared by 6 bases and J by 1 base, with 2 bases of the junction left unmatched. CDR3 sequence reads: CASSYRGNTEAFF. DNA of the CDR3: TGTGCCAGCAGCTACAGGGGGAACACTGAAGCTTTCTTT.

The rearrangement uses TRBV14 and TRBJ2-7; the D gene is possibly TRBD2 (5 bases). The germline V gene encodes CDR1 SGHDN and CDR2 FVKESK. The CDR3 extends over 12 amino acids. V was pared by 4 bases and J by 7 bases, with 11 bases between. In DNA, the CDR3 is TGTGCCAGCAGCCCTAGCTGGACGGAGCAGTACTTC. Its translation is CASSPSWTEQYF.

This clone was detected a few times. The chain recombines TRBV25-1 with TRBJ1-5, with D uncertain. Germline V lookup: CDR1 MGHDK, CDR2 SYGVNS. This CDR3 has 14 amino acids. V dropped 9 bases and J dropped 0 bases, with 12 bases sitting between them. CDR3 sequence: CASRGPDSNQPQHF. Written as DNA, the CDR3 is TGTGCCAGTAGAGGCCCGGATAGCAATCAGCCCCAGCATTTT.

The rearrangement links TRBV4-3 to TRBJ1-2; a possible D gene is TRBD1 (6 bases). The CDR3 has 17 residues. Germline-derived CDR1 and CDR2 are LGHNA and YSLEER. Trimming pared 0 bases from V and 1 base from J, leaving 15 bases between. CDR3 in DNA: TGCGCCAGCAGCCAAGATGGGGCAGGGGAGGGTAACTATGGCTACACCTTC. Translating gives CASSQDGAGEGNYGYTF.

The V call is TRBV30, the J call TRBJ1-4; the D is unclear. The germline CDR1 and CDR2 sequences are GTSNPN and SVGIG (reference sequence). V was pared by 2 bases and J by 6 bases, with 7 bases between. This CDR3 has 12 amino acids. The CDR3 sequence: CAWSFRDEKLFF. CDR3 nucleotide sequence: TGTGCCTGGAGTTTTCGAGATGAAAAACTGTTTTTT.

This rearrangement joins TRBV7-8 to TRBJ1-5; TRBD1 might be the D (5 bases). From germline, CDR1 is SGHVS and CDR2 FQNEAQ. V was clipped by 1 base and J by 3 bases, with 10 bases between them. The CDR3 contains 15 residues. As DNA, the CDR3 is TGTGCCAGCAGCTTAGTAGAAGGGACCAATCAGCCCCAGCATTTT. This encodes CASSLVEGTNQPQHF.

The chain has TRBV10-3 and TRBJ2-7, with no clear D. V lost 2 bases and J 3 bases, leaving 5 bases between the germline ends. The germline gives CDR1 ENHRY, CDR2 SYGVKD. The CDR3 length is 12 residues. The CDR3 sequence is CAISEGDYEQYF. In DNA, the CDR3 is TGTGCCATCAGTGAGGGGGACTACGAGCAGTACTTC.

This chain links TRBV7-8 with TRBJ2-7; 9 positions agree with TRBD2. J lost 3 bases, V lost 6 bases, and 9 bases had no gene match. Germline V gene data show CDR1 as SGHVS and CDR2 as FQNEAQ. The CDR3 contains 15 residues. The CDR3 protein is CASRTLSGRLYEQYF. DNA for the CDR3: TGTGCCAGCAGGACATTGAGCGGGAGGCTCTACGAGCAGTACTTC. The full variable domain, with the rest looked up from reference TRBV7-8 and TRBJ2-7, is GAGVSQSPRYKVAKRGQDVALRCDPISGHVSLFWYQQALGQGPEFLTYFQNEAQLDKSGLPSDRFFAERPEGSVSTLKIQRTQQEDSAVYLCASRTLSGRLYEQYFGPGTRLTVT.

The J gene is TRBJ1-2, the V gene TRBV29-1; D is undetermined. The length of the CDR3 is 11 residues. V shed 4 bases and J shed 3 bases, with 6 bases lying between them. The V gene's germline CDR1 is SQVTM and CDR2 ANQGSEA. This chain's CDR3 is CSVARDYGYTF. CDR3 bases: TGCAGCGTTGCACGGGACTATGGCTACACCTTC.

This chain connects TRBV18 to TRBJ2-7; 7 bases are a match to TRBD1. V was pared by 3 bases and J by 7 bases, with 6 bases of the junction left unmatched. The CDR3 covers 13 residues. Per germline, CDR1 KGHSH and CDR2 LQKENI. CDR3 residues: CASSPTDRSEQYF. The CDR3 bases are TGTGCCAGCTCACCGACGGACAGGTCAGAGCAGTACTTC.

This rearrangement joins TRBV27 to TRBJ2-3; D gene unclear. The CDR3 runs 17 residues. The germline V and J ends were trimmed by 2 bases and 0 bases, with 15 bases remaining between them. Germline V gene lookup returns CDR1 MNHEY and CDR2 SMNVEV (reference sequence). CDR3 residues: CASSLEPARPSTDTQYF. CDR3 coding DNA: TGTGCCAGCAGTTTAGAACCTGCGCGACCTAGCACAGATACGCAGTATTTT.